This record covers a single TCR beta chain. This clonotype was recorded a few times. What this receptor recognizes is not known. One base away there is no much larger clone; base qualities are not given. The donors were some 36 Caucasian individuals from Russia, aged roughly 6 to 100 years, who were systemically healthy. Ten milliliters of peripheral blood were drawn from each donor into EDTA-treated Vacutainer tubes. Ficoll-Paque density-gradient centrifugation was used to isolate PBMCs, with at least 7 million per sample. Trizol reagent was used to extract total RNA from PBMCs, with at least 6 micrograms per sample. For every donor, flow cytometry on a PBMC aliquot measured the percentage of naive CD45RAhigh/CD27high T cells. The record originates from a study of blood T cells in healthy people across ages (dated by TCRdb to 2013 to 2016). About the full investigation: In model experiments, template switching captured about one uniquely barcoded TCR beta cDNA molecule for every two T cells. Four age groups were formed from the donors: young (average roughly 15 years), middle-aged (approximately 40), aged (approximately 60) and long-lived (roughly 81). To avoid experimental bias, donors of different ages were spread randomly across the sequencing lanes. The study analyzed two additional independent replicas of 1 million unique cDNA reads from the same blood draw for two donors, one aged 18 to 30 and one aged 80 or older. To track age-related changes in TCR beta repertoire diversity, the study relied on deep sequencing normalized with unique cDNA molecular identifiers.

Beyond this particular receptor, the publication reports: Observed TCR beta diversity per million T cells fell roughly linearly with age, and a significant reduction was already apparent by age around 40. Estimates of total diversity from one million sequenced T cells were regarded as lower bounds and underestimates. Because profiling used bulk unsorted PBMCs, naive and antigen-experienced compartments could not be compared conclusively. Observed TCR beta diversity correlated strongly with the percentage of naive T cells measured by flow cytometry. The CMV infection status of donors was not known, potentially confounding age-related changes in expanded clonotypes. Compared with the aged group, more naive CD4+ T cells, fewer expanded clones and increased TCR diversity were shown by the long-lived group, suggesting age selection.

The CDR3 holds 16 amino acids from the cysteine to the phenylalanine. This entry keeps only the CDR3 DNA: 48 bases, framed from base 1. V drops 1 base and J drops 1 base, leaving 11 bases in between. The library was produced with 5' RACE. Sequencing was carried out with an Illumina HiSeq 2500. A second roughly 6 to 11 cycle PCR used a sample-barcoded 5' primer and a J-beta primer mix. A unique molecular identifier was introduced onto each TCR beta cDNA molecule by a template-switch 5' adaptor carrying 12 random nucleotides. At least 2.5 million CDR3-containing paired-end reads were obtained from each sample. First-strand cDNA synthesis was performed from all RNA using the Mint cDNA synthesis kit, with priming by a TRBC-specific oligonucleotide. After uracil-DNA glycosylase treatment, a first 18-cycle PCR used universal primers M1SS and BC2_uni_R on all cDNA. In the paper's pipeline: Each sample was normalized by randomly selecting 1 million high-quality reads, each carrying a distinct molecular identifier. Instead of being binned into consensus sequences, reads that shared molecular identifiers were thrown out. MiTCR, run with a Q25 quality threshold and the strictest error-elimination algorithm, handled CDR3 identification, clonotype clustering and error correction. A nonparametric unseen species model using Euler transformation provided a lower-bound estimate of total TCR beta diversity. Using fastp trimming at Q25 and MiXCR clonotype assembly, TCRdb reanalyzed the public sequencing data and kept in-frame beta chains. One record per CDR3 amino acid sequence lists the most common genes and DNA. TCRdb, not the authors, supplied the V and J calls. Recorded for this sample are approximately 1.5 million distinct CDR3 sequences; about 35% of them occurred a single time. The ten largest clones take up about 11% of the sample.

The source of this sequence is a woman aged 25 to 39 in good health. The chain links TRBV12-3 or TRBV12-4 with TRBJ2-1; the D gene cannot be named for sure. Sequenced material: blood. The nucleotide sequence is given as TGTGCCAGCAGTTTAGGGGGTGGGCTTTCCTACAATGAGCAGTTCTTC. Translated, this is CASSLGGGLSYNEQFF.